One sample yielded the 20 T cell receptor beta chains listed below, sequenced in a study of CD4 T cells in relation to SARS-CoV-2 and coronaviruses. Unexposed donor CD4+ T cells date from about 2010-2018, before the COVID-19 pandemic. CD4+ T cells were isolated from the cells after more than nine days of culture. No antigen has been identified for these receptors. The protocol was immunoSEQ multiplex PCR, while the TCRdb copy is restricted to in-frame clones and leaves out a portion. The table has tens of thousands of clones, 60% to 85% seen once; the top ten hold around 13%. Sequencing used CD4+ T cells from PBMCs, cultured in vitro. These receptor sequences come from a human donor in good health.

This chain joins TRBV3-1 (or the pseudogene TRBV3-2) and TRBJ1-1; 8 bases map to TRBD1. After removal of 5 bases from V and 1 base from J, the junction contained 6 bases not matched to a gene. Per germline, CDR1 LGHDT and CDR2 YNNKEL (reference sequence). The CDR3 consists of 15 residues. The CDR3 region has the DNA TGTGCCAGCAGCACTTCCGGGACAGGGAACACTGAAGCTTTCTTT. Translated: CASSTSGTGNTEAFF.

There are a few counts of this clone. This rearrangement joins TRBV7-9 to TRBJ1-3; TRBD1 might be the D (5 bases). Germline assignment: CDR1 SEHNR and CDR2 FQNEAQ (reference sequence). The CDR3 runs 15 residues. The germline V and J ends were trimmed by 8 bases and 2 bases, with 16 bases remaining between them. In nucleotides, the CDR3 is TGTGCCAGCCGTGGGGCGGCGGTCGCTGGAAACACCATATATTTT. Encoded protein: CASRGAAVAGNTIYF.

This clone was recorded a few times. The chain links TRBV6-2 or TRBV6-3 to TRBJ2-2; TRBD1 aligns across 7 bases. The junction had 1 base not matched to a gene; V was cut back by 6 bases and J by 6 bases. Germline-derived CDR1 and CDR2 are MNHEY and SVGEGT. This CDR3 is built from 12 residues. The DNA for the CDR3 is TGTGCCAGCAGCACAGGGGCCGGGGAGCTGTTTTTT. This translates into CASSTGAGELFF.

The V call is TRBV11-1, the J call TRBJ2-2; D is possibly TRBD1 or TRBD2 (6 bases each). CDR1 is SGHAT and CDR2 is FQDESV in the germline V gene (reference sequence). The CDR3 extends over 16 amino acids. Trimming took 2 bases from V and 0 from J, leaving 10 bases between them. CDR3 DNA sequence: TGTGCCAGCAGCTTATTCCGGGGGCCGAACACCGGGGAGCTGTTTTTT. Its protein product is CASSLFRGPNTGELFF. The variable domain in full, with the rest retrieved from reference TRBV11-1 and TRBJ2-2, is EAEVAQSPRYKITEKSQAVAFWCDPISGHATLYWYRQILGQGPELLVQFQDESVVDDSQLPKDRFSAERLKGVDSTLKIQPAELGDSAMYLCASSLFRGPNTGELFFGEGSRLTVL.

This sequence joins TRBV12-3 or TRBV12-4 and TRBJ1-1, with D maybe TRBD1 (5 bases). V was trimmed by 3 bases and J by 1 base, leaving 6 bases between them. The CDR3 sequence is 13 residues long. Here the CDR3 reads CASSFGQNTEAFF. CDR3 in DNA: TGTGCCAGCAGTTTTGGACAGAACACTGAAGCTTTCTTT.

This clone was seen only a few times. The rearrangement links TRBV11-2 to TRBJ2-2, with D unclear. The CDR3 consists of 15 residues. Trimming took 1 base from V and 4 from J, leaving 10 bases between them. Looked up from germline, CDR1 is SGHAT and CDR2 is FQNNGV. CDR3 region: CASSLGFRSTGELFF. CDR3 bases: TGTGCCAGCAGCTTAGGGTTTCGTAGCACCGGGGAGCTGTTTTTT.

The chain uses TRBV5-1 and TRBJ2-1; 10 bases map to TRBD1. The CDR3 is 15 residues long. Germline-derived CDR1 and CDR2 are SGHRS and YFSETQ. Losses at the gene ends were 1 base for V and 5 bases for J; bases not matched to a gene: 3. CDR3 in amino acids: CASSLTGQGHNEQFF. The DNA for the CDR3 is TGCGCCAGCAGCTTGACGGGACAGGGGCACAATGAGCAGTTCTTC.

The chain employs TRBV5-1 and TRBJ2-7, with 13 bases matching TRBD2. In germline, CDR1 is SGHRS, CDR2 YFSETQ. The CDR3 is 17 amino acids. After removal of 3 bases from V and 4 bases from J, the junction contained 10 bases not matched to a gene. In nucleotides, the CDR3 is TGCGCCAGCAGCTGGGGGACGGGACTAGCGGGACGATACGAGCAGTACTTC. Amino acid sequence: CASSWGTGLAGRYEQYF.

This chain uses TRBV19 with TRBJ1-1, with D unclear. V was trimmed by 5 bases and J by 4 bases, leaving 8 bases between them. CDR3 length: 12 residues. CDR1 is LNHDA and CDR2 is SQIVND in the germline V gene (reference sequence). The CDR3, as DNA: TGTGCCAGTAGTGGAATGGGCACTGAAGCTTTCTTT. This codes for CASSGMGTEAFF.

The V call is TRBV19, the J call TRBJ1-2, with 7 bases matching TRBD1. The CDR3 spans 14 residues. V lost 7 bases and J lost 0; bases outside the gene matches: 5. The V gene's germline CDR1 is LNHDA and CDR2 SQIVND (reference sequence). In DNA, the CDR3 is TGTGCCAGTACTGGGGACAGAGCTAACTATGGCTACACCTTC. This sequence encodes CASTGDRANYGYTF.

The V call is TRBV9, the J call TRBJ2-7; either TRBD1 or TRBD2 may fit D (5 bases each). Trimming took off 2 bases at V and 0 bases at J, with 15 bases between the two ends. From germline, CDR1 is SGDLS and CDR2 YYNGEE. This CDR3 has 16 amino acids. The CDR3 DNA reads as TGTGCCAGCAGCGTTGGGGACCCCGTCGACTCCTACGAGCAGTACTTC. Its translation: CASSVGDPVDSYEQYF.

The chain employs TRBV6-2 or TRBV6-3 and TRBJ1-2; 7 nucleotides align to TRBD1. Germline lookup yields CDR1 MNHEY and CDR2 SVGEGT. The CDR3 is 14 amino acids. V lost 2 bases and J lost 5; bases outside the gene matches: 5. The CDR3 bases are TGTGCCAGCAGTTACGGGACAGAAATTTATGGCTACACCTTC. Protein: CASSYGTEIYGYTF.

The J gene is TRBJ1-3, the V gene TRBV9; D ambiguous. V gave up 0 bases and J gave up 2 bases, with 9 bases separating them. Germline V lookup: CDR1 SGDLS, CDR2 YYNGEE. The CDR3 has 15 amino acids. DNA for the CDR3: TGTGCCAGCAGCGTAGCTATACAGACTGGAAACACCATATATTTT. This translates into CASSVAIQTGNTIYF.

This clone showed up just a few times. Here the CDR3 DNA reads TGCGCCAGCAGTGAGAGGGGGAACACTGAAGCTTTCTTT. Residues: CASSERGNTEAFF. The V call is TRBV10-1, the J call TRBJ1-1; TRBD1 is a possible D gene (5 bases). With 2 bases removed from V and 1 base from J, the gap between germline ends came to 5 bases. This CDR3 comprises 13 residues. Germline V gives CDR1 WNHNN, CDR2 SYGVQD (reference sequence).

The gene calls are TRBV5-5 and TRBJ2-1; D possibly corresponds to TRBD1 (6 bases). CDR3 length: 17 amino acids. V was shortened by 3 bases and J by 5 bases, with 21 bases between the two germline ends. CDR1 and CDR2 from the germline V gene are SGHKS and YYEKEE (reference sequence). The CDR3 is CASSSPGHLSGNNEQFF. In nucleotides, the CDR3 is TGTGCCAGCAGCTCACCGGGACACCTCAGCGGAAACAATGAGCAGTTCTTC.

This clone showed up just a few times. At the DNA level, this CDR3 is encoded by other sequences in the same sample as well. The chain links TRBV4-3 to TRBJ2-7; possibly TRBD1 or TRBD2 for D (5 bases each). This CDR3 has 13 residues. Germline CDR1 is LGHNA and CDR2 is YSLEER. Between the trimmed V and J ends, which lost 3 bases and 7 bases, there was a span of 13 bases. Here the CDR3 DNA reads TGCGCCAGCAGCCAGGAGACTTGGGGGGAGCAGTACTTC. This gives the protein CASSQETWGEQYF.

In DNA form, the CDR3 reads TGTGCCAGCAGCCGAGATGGGGCGAACACTGAAGCTTTCTTT. Residues: CASSRDGANTEAFF. The chain links TRBV7-3 to TRBJ1-1, with D perhaps matching TRBD1 (5 bases). V was pared by 5 bases and J by 1 base, with 11 bases between. There are 14 residues in the CDR3. CDR1 is SGHTA and CDR2 is FQGTGA in the germline V gene.

V and J are TRBV4-3 and TRBJ2-2; 8 positions agree with TRBD2. This CDR3 is built from 18 residues. Trimming took 2 bases from V and 0 from J; bases not matched to a gene: 8. CDR1 and CDR2 from the germline V gene are LGHNA and YSLEER. The CDR3 is CASSQNQAGASNTGELFF. As DNA, the CDR3 is TGCGCCAGCAGCCAAAATCAAGCGGGGGCTTCGAACACCGGGGAGCTGTTTTTT.

The chain carries TRBV10-1 and TRBJ2-7, with TRBD2 as a possible D gene (5 bases). The germline V gene has CDR1 WNHNN and CDR2 SYGVQD (reference sequence). The CDR3 extends over 10 amino acids. V gave up 7 bases and J gave up 6 bases, with 7 bases separating them. CDR3 residues: CASTSSEQYF. The CDR3 DNA reads TGCGCCAGCACTAGCTCCGAGCAGTACTTC.

V gene TRBV4-1 combines with J gene TRBJ2-3; 9 bases match TRBD1. This CDR3 has 14 residues. Trimming took 1 base from V and 9 from J; bases not matched to a gene: 5. Germline V lookup: CDR1 MGHRA, CDR2 YSYEKL. The CDR3 reads CASSQGLGTGTQYF. The CDR3 coding sequence is TGCGCCAGCAGCCAAGGGCTCGGGACAGGGACGCAGTATTTT.